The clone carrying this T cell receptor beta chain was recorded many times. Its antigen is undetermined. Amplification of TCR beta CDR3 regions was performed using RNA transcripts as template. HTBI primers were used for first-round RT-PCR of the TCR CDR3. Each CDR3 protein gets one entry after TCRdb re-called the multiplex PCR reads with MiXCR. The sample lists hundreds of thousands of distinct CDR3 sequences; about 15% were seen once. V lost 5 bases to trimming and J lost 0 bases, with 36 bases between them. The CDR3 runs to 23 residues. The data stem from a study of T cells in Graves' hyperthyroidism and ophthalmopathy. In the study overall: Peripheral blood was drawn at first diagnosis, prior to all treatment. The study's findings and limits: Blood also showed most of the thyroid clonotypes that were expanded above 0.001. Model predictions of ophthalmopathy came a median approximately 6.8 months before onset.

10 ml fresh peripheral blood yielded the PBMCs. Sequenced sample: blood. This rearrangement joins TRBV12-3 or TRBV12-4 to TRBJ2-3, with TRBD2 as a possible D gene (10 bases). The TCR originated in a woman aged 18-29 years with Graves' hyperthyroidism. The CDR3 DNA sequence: TGTGCCAGCAGTAGAACCACAGGGGGCGCGATGGCTAGCGGGAGCCCTAGCACAGATACGCAGTATTTT. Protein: CASSRTTGGAMASGSPSTDTQYF.